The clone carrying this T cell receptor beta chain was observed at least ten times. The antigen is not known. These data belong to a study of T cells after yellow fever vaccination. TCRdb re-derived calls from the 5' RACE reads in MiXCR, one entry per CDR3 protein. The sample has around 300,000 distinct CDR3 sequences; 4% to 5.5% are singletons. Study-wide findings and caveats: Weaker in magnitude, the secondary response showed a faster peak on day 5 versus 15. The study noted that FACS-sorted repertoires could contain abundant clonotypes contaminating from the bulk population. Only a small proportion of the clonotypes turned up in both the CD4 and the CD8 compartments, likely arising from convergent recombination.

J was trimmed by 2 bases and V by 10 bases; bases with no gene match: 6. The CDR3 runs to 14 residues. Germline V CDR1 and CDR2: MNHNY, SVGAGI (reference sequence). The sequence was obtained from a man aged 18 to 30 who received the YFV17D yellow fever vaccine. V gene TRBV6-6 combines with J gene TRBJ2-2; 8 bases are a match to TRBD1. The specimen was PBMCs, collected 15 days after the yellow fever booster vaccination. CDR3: CAITGQANTGELFF. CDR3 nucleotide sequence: TGTGCCATCACGGGACAGGCCAACACCGGGGAGCTGTTTTTT.